Listed here are 17 T cell receptor beta chains from one sample, sequenced in a study of OX40 agonist ivuxolimab in advanced cancers. Only in-frame clones appear in the TCRdb table, and some are missing; sequencing was by immunoSEQ multiplex PCR. The repertoire holds approximately 120,000 clones, with under 95% as singletons. The starting material was CD4+ or CD8+ T cells sorted from blood, obtained in a trial of the OX40 agonist ivuxolimab. The receptors derive from an adult with an advanced solid tumor such as melanoma, head and neck, liver or kidney cancer.

The CDR3 nucleotides read TGCGCCAGCAGCCAAGGGACGGGAGTGGGTTCCAATGAGCAGTTCTTC. It codes for CASSQGTGVGSNEQFF. The chain joins TRBV4-3 to TRBJ2-1; D might be TRBD2 (6 bases). CDR1 and CDR2 from the germline V gene are LGHNA and YSLEER. The CDR3 has 16 residues. V was shortened by 1 base and J by 6 bases, with 16 bases between the two germline ends.

The J gene is TRBJ1-1, the V gene TRBV18; perhaps TRBD1 as D (6 bases). The CDR3 has 14 residues. The V end lost 3 bases, the J end lost 1 base, and 9 bases lay between the germline ends. CDR1 KGHSH and CDR2 LQKENI come from the germline V gene. CDR3 residues: CASSPVGANTEAFF. The CDR3 DNA sequence: TGTGCCAGCTCACCGGTGGGGGCGAACACTGAAGCTTTCTTT.

This sequence joins TRBV7-3 and TRBJ2-7; the D call may be TRBD1 or TRBD2 (5 bases each). The ends were cut back, 5 bases at V and 5 bases at J, with 13 bases in the middle. Germline-derived CDR1 and CDR2 are SGHTA and FQGTGA. This CDR3 region has 13 residues. The CDR3 nucleotides are TGTGCCAGCAGCCCACTTTCGGGGCACGAGCAGTACTTC. Translation gives CASSPLSGHEQYF.

V gene TRBV28 combines with J gene TRBJ1-5, with D possibly TRBD1 on 6 matching bases. CDR3 length equals 14 residues. In germline, CDR1 is MDHEN, CDR2 SYDVKM. Trimming pared 6 bases from V and 8 bases from J, leaving 17 bases between. CDR3 sequence: CASSQRTGMKPQHF. DNA of the CDR3: TGTGCCAGCAGCCAACGAACAGGGATGAAGCCCCAGCATTTT.

The chain joins TRBV5-3 to TRBJ1-3; 7 positions agree with TRBD1. TRBV5-3 is reported as an ORF; its role is uncertain. V lost 3 bases, J lost 0 bases, and 9 bases stayed unmatched. The CDR3 spans 17 residues. DNA for the CDR3: TGTGCCAGAAGCTGGGGACAGCCGATTGTCTCTGGAAACACCATATATTTT. Translation gives CARSWGQPIVSGNTIYF.

This clone appeared once. The chain links TRBV12-5 to TRBJ1-5; D remains unclear. V dropped 0 bases and J dropped 7 bases, with 1 base sitting between them. Germline-derived CDR1 and CDR2 are LGHNT and FRNRAP. The CDR3 length is 11 residues. CDR3 nucleotide sequence: TGTGCTAGTGGTTTGGTCCAGCCCCAGCATTTT. Protein sequence: CASGLVQPQHF.

The J gene is TRBJ2-1, the V gene TRBV6-1; 12 bases agree with TRBD2. The CDR3 sequence is 15 residues long. Trimming cost V 4 bases and J 4 bases; bases outside gene matches: 2. Germline V gives CDR1 MNHNS, CDR2 SASEGT. CDR3 sequence (DNA): TGTGCCAGCAGTGCCGGGACTAGCGGGTACAATGAGCAGTTCTTC. Protein product: CASSAGTSGYNEQFF.

This clone was counted a single time. The gene calls are TRBV28 and TRBJ1-6; maybe TRBD1 (5 bases). Germline lookup yields CDR1 MDHEN and CDR2 SYDVKM. The CDR3 consists of 13 residues. The ends were cut back, 5 bases at V and 11 bases at J, with 13 bases in the middle. Here the CDR3 reads CASSPPGPAPLHF. CDR3 sequence (DNA): TGTGCCAGCAGTCCCCCGGGGCCGGCACCCCTCCACTTT.

V is TRBV27 and J is TRBJ1-5; D gene unclear. The germline V and J ends were trimmed by 0 bases and 6 bases, with 15 bases remaining between them. The CDR3 sequence is 16 residues long. Germline values: CDR1 MNHEY, CDR2 SMNVEV (reference sequence). CDR3 nucleotide sequence: TGTGCCAGCAGTTTATCCCTGACGCAGCGTCCTCAGCCCCAGCATTTT. Amino acid sequence: CASSLSLTQRPQPQHF.

J is TRBJ2-3 and V is TRBV27; tentatively, D is TRBD2 (6 bases). The CDR3 covers 15 residues. Trimming removed 3 bases from V and 3 bases from J, with 13 bases in between. Germline V CDR1 and CDR2: MNHEY, SMNVEV (reference sequence). CDR3 amino acids: CASSFRERATDTQYF. In nucleotides, the CDR3 is TGTGCCAGCAGTTTCCGGGAGAGGGCGACAGATACGCAGTATTTT.

DNA of the CDR3: TGCGCCAGCAGCCAGATTCAGGGGGGCGAGCAGTACTTC. Protein product: CASSQIQGGEQYF. This chain links TRBV4-3 with TRBJ2-7; weak D call: TRBD1 (7 bases). CDR1 and CDR2 from the germline V gene are LGHNA and YSLEER. Trimming shortened V by 3 bases and J by 6 bases, and 12 bases separated the two germline ends. This CDR3 is 13 amino acids long.

The chain carries TRBV4-1 and TRBJ2-5; TRBD2 matches 15 bases. CDR1 and CDR2 from the germline V gene are MGHRA and YSYEKL. The CDR3 length is 18 residues. With 3 bases clipped from V and 5 bases from J, the junction kept 10 bases outside the gene matches. CDR3 sequence (DNA): TGCGCCAGCAGCCAGGTTGGACTAGCGGGAGGGCCTCGGGAGACCCAGTACTTC. Protein sequence: CASSQVGLAGGPRETQYF.

This clone turned up a few times. V gene TRBV2 combines with J gene TRBJ1-2, with 9 nucleotides matching TRBD1. The CDR3 is 12 residues long. The J segment lost 8 bases and the V segment lost 11 bases, leaving 9 bases of the junction unmatched. CDR1 is SNHLY and CDR2 is FYNNEI in the germline V gene. CDR3 in amino acids: CAGRTGVEGYTF. CDR3 coding DNA: TGTGCCGGGAGGACAGGGGTAGAAGGCTACACCTTC.

This chain's CDR3 is CASSLEFREEQFF. The CDR3 nucleotides are TGTGCCAGCAGCTTAGAATTCCGAGAGGAGCAGTTCTTC. The chain couples TRBV13 to TRBJ2-1; D remains ambiguous. The ends were cut back, 1 base at V and 10 bases at J, with 11 bases in the middle. Per germline, CDR1 PRHDT and CDR2 FYEKMQ (reference sequence). The CDR3 totals 13 residues.

The chain recombines TRBV5-1 with TRBJ1-1; TRBD1 matches 9 bases. The CDR3 consists of 16 residues. Germline V gene lookup returns CDR1 SGHRS and CDR2 YFSETQ. V shed 3 bases and J 1 base; nucleotides not matched to a gene: 7. This chain's CDR3 is CASSSSPGQGNTEAFF. CDR3 sequence (DNA): TGCGCCAGCAGCTCCTCCCCGGGACAGGGGAACACTGAAGCTTTCTTT. The full variable domain, with the rest looked up from reference TRBV5-1 and TRBJ1-1, is KAGVTQTPRYLIKTRGQQVTLSCSPISGHRSVSWYQQTPGQGLQFLFEYFSETQRNKGNFPGRFSGRQFSNSRSEMNVSTLELGDSALYLCASSSSPGQGNTEAFFGQGTRLTVV.

The V and J genes are TRBV27 and TRBJ1-4, with D tentatively TRBD1 (5 bases). Germline assignment: CDR1 MNHEY and CDR2 SMNVEV (reference sequence). The CDR3 length is 13 residues. Between the trimmed V and J ends, which lost 5 bases and 8 bases, there was a span of 12 bases. The CDR3 DNA is TGTGCCAGCAGTCCTAGGGGAGGGGAAAAACTGTTTTTT. It yields the protein CASSPRGGEKLFF. The complete variable domain, with remaining parts taken from reference TRBV27 and TRBJ1-4, reads EAQVTQNPRYLITVTGKKLTVTCSQNMNHEYMSWYRQDPGLGLRQIYYSMNVEVTDKGDVPEGYKVSRKEKRNFPLILESPSPNQTSLYFCASSPRGGEKLFFGSGTQLSVL.

The rearrangement links TRBV2 to TRBJ2-5; a possible D gene is TRBD1 (5 bases). V was shortened by 5 bases and J by 5 bases, with 6 bases between the two germline ends. Germline lookup yields CDR1 SNHLY and CDR2 FYNNEI. The CDR3 extends over 11 amino acids. CDR3 DNA sequence: TGTGCCAGCAGTCACAGGGAGACCCAGTACTTC. It codes for CASSHRETQYF.